These 20 T cell receptor beta chains came from one sample sequenced in a study of identical twins' blood T cells. TCRdb re-analysed the 5' RACE reads in MiXCR, keeping a single row per CDR3 protein. The sample records 350,000 to 400,000 distinct CDR3 sequences, 28% being singletons. The specimen was PBMCs. These receptors all stem from a woman aged 18-55 years in good health.

This rearrangement joins TRBV20-1 to TRBJ1-3; D call uncertain. Per the germline V gene, CDR1 is DFQATT and CDR2 is SNEGSKA (reference sequence). The CDR3 totals 13 residues. CDR3 sequence reads: CSGIPNSGNTIYF. The CDR3 DNA is TGCAGCGGGATTCCTAACTCTGGAAACACCATATATTTT.

There are many counts of this clonotype. This chain connects TRBV20-1 to TRBJ2-1; TRBD2 might be the D (6 bases). This CDR3 is built from 16 residues. Per the germline V gene, CDR1 is DFQATT and CDR2 is SNEGSKA (reference sequence). The CDR3 nucleotides are TGCAGGGCGGGACGAATTTTAAGGACGGGAAGAAATGAGCAGTTCTTC. The encoded protein is CRAGRILRTGRNEQFF.

This clonotype was picked up a small number of times. The CDR3 sequence is CASSDQYKSPLHF. CDR3 nucleotides: TGTGCCAGCAGTGATCAGTACAAATCACCCCTCCACTTT. This chain joins TRBV6-1 and TRBJ1-6; D is uncertain. The CDR3 sequence is 13 residues long. Germline V CDR1 and CDR2: MNHNS, SASEGT. Between the trimmed V and J ends, which lost 3 bases and 10 bases, there was a span of 10 bases.

The chain uses TRBV29-1 and TRBJ1-1; perhaps TRBD1 as D (6 bases). Germline CDR1 SQVTM, CDR2 ANQGSEA. This CDR3 has 14 amino acids. V lost 6 bases, J lost 11 bases, and 25 bases lay in between. This CDR3 is CSVPSLGGLSYAFF. The CDR3 nucleotides are TGCAGCGTCCCTTCTCTGGGGGGGCTGAGTTACGCTTTCTTT.

Concerning this clonotype itself: A much larger clone differs by one base, so this may be a read error. This chain connects TRBV7-9 to TRBJ1-2, with 12 bases fitting TRBD1. CDR1 is SEHNR and CDR2 is FQNEAQ in the germline V gene (reference sequence). This CDR3 is built from 13 residues. The CDR3 bases are TGTGCCAGCAGCGGGACAGGGGGCTATGGCTGCACCTTC. Its translation: CASSGTGGYGCTF.

This clonotype was recorded a few times. The rearrangement joins TRBV5-1 to TRBJ1-1, with 7 bases aligning to TRBD1. This CDR3 is 17 amino acids long. V gave up 0 bases and J gave up 5 bases; unmatched junction bases: 13. Germline loops: CDR1 SGHRS, CDR2 YFSETQ. The DNA of the CDR3 is TGCGCCAGCAGCTTGGGGCGACAGGGCTACTCGTGGACTGAAGCTTTCTTT. It is translated as CASSLGRQGYSWTEAFF.

In this sample, this clonotype turned up many times. The chain recombines TRBV6-5 with TRBJ1-2; no clear D. V gave up 0 bases and J gave up 0 bases, with 5 bases separating them. The CDR3 spans 14 residues. CDR1 is MNHEY and CDR2 is SVGAGI in the germline V gene. The CDR3 is CASSYSYANYGYTF. The DNA of the CDR3 is TGTGCCAGCAGTTACTCATACGCTAACTATGGCTACACCTTC.

This clonotype was recorded once. This may come from a read error, since a much larger clone is one base off. The J gene is TRBJ1-1, the V gene TRBV29-1; D remains unclear. Germline CDR1 reads SQVTM; CDR2 reads ANQGSEA. The V and J ends lost 1 base and 7 bases respectively, with 1 base between them. The CDR3 extends over 9 amino acids. This chain's CDR3 is CSVEGEAFF. The CDR3 nucleotides are TGCAGCGTTGAAGGTGAAGCTTTCTTT.

This clonotype was seen only a few times. The chain has TRBV9 and TRBJ1-4; D gene unclear. Trimming stripped 0 bases from V and 6 bases from J, with 9 bases between. CDR3 length: 14 amino acids. Germline CDR1 and CDR2: SGDLS and YYNGEE. In nucleotides, the CDR3 is TGTGCCAGCAGCGTAGCTACGCGGGATGAAAAACTGTTTTTT. Protein product: CASSVATRDEKLFF.

V is TRBV6-1 and J is TRBJ2-2; D unclear. This CDR3 contains 14 residues. The V gene lost 3 bases and the J gene lost 6 bases, with 11 bases spanning the gap. Per germline, CDR1 MNHNS and CDR2 SASEGT. The CDR3 sequence: CASSDHVFSGELFF. The CDR3 DNA sequence: TGTGCCAGCAGTGATCATGTCTTCTCCGGGGAGCTGTTTTTT.

The chain is built from TRBV9 and TRBJ2-5, with a possible D match to TRBD2 (5 bases). V lost 2 bases and J lost 10, with 9 bases in between. This CDR3 comprises 11 residues. The germline gives CDR1 SGDLS, CDR2 YYNGEE. CDR3 residues: CASSVGRDQYF. The CDR3, as DNA: TGTGCCAGCAGCGTCGGTCGGGACCAGTACTTC.

The genes are TRBV5-1 and TRBJ1-2; 7 bases match TRBD1. The V segment lost 4 bases and the J segment 5 bases; nucleotides outside the gene matches: 11. Germline-derived CDR1 and CDR2 are SGHRS and YFSETQ. CDR3 length: 15 residues. This CDR3 is CASSKTGSDLYGYTF. DNA for the CDR3: TGCGCCAGCAGCAAGACAGGGTCCGATCTTTATGGCTACACCTTC.

This clonotype was seen a single time. At one of its ends the junction is not consistent with the germline gene, which may arise from a read error. The J gene is TRBJ1-1, the V gene TRBV5-1, with D perhaps TRBD1 (5 bases). This CDR3 comprises 15 residues. Germline V lookup: CDR1 SGHRS, CDR2 YFSETQ. The CDR3 nucleotides are TGCGCCAGCAGCCCTGCAGGGTCGTTTATCACTGAAGCTTCCTTT. Encoded protein: CASSPAGSFITEASF.

In this sample, this clonotype turned up a few times. The V and J genes are TRBV5-5 and TRBJ1-1; a weak D match, TRBD1 (6 bases). The CDR3 has 15 residues. Germline loops: CDR1 SGHKS, CDR2 YYEKEE (reference sequence). The V end lost 2 bases, the J end lost 4 bases, and 15 bases lay between the germline ends. The DNA for the CDR3 is TGTGCCAGCAGCTTCACGACAGGCGGAGTCACTGAAGCTTTCTTT. As protein: CASSFTTGGVTEAFF.

V gene TRBV29-1 combines with J gene TRBJ1-1, with D unresolved. Trimming removed 3 bases at V and 1 base at J, with 9 bases between. CDR1 and CDR2 (germline): SQVTM, ANQGSEA. CDR3 length equals 13 residues. The CDR3 loop is CSVEATPNTEAFF. In DNA, the CDR3 is TGCAGCGTTGAGGCGACACCGAACACTGAAGCTTTCTTT. The full variable domain, its missing parts supplied by reference TRBV29-1 and TRBJ1-1, is SAVISQKPSRDICQRGTSLTIQCQVDSQVTMMFWYRQQPGQSLTLIATANQGSEATYESGFVIDKFPISRPNLTFSTLTVSNMSPEDSSIYLCSVEATPNTEAFFGQGTRLTVV.

This clonotype came up a few times. This chain joins TRBV29-1 and TRBJ2-3; perhaps TRBD1 as D (5 bases). V lost 3 bases, J lost 5 bases, and 12 bases lay in between. The germline V gene has CDR1 SQVTM and CDR2 ANQGSEA. The CDR3 runs 13 residues. The CDR3 nucleotides read TGCAGCGTTGAGAAGGGGTCTGGAGATACGCAGTATTTT. Translation gives CSVEKGSGDTQYF.

CDR3 region: CASSIGTSAHEQYF. In nucleotides, the CDR3 is TGTGCCAGCAGTATCGGGACTAGTGCACACGAGCAGTACTTC. V is TRBV6-2 or TRBV6-3 and J is TRBJ2-7, with 8 bases fitting TRBD2. The ends lost 5 bases at V and 5 bases at J; junction bases unmatched: 8. This CDR3 spans 14 amino acids. Germline loops: CDR1 MNHEY, CDR2 SVGEGT.

The chain combines TRBV11-2 with TRBJ2-2; D remains ambiguous. The CDR3 loop spans 13 amino acids. Germline-derived CDR1 and CDR2 are SGHAT and FQNNGV. Trimming left V 4 bases short and J 4 bases short, with 7 bases between. CDR3 DNA: TGTGCCAGCAGCTGGATCCTCACCGGGGAGCTGTTTTTT. It yields the protein CASSWILTGELFF.

This rearrangement joins TRBV5-1 to TRBJ1-6, with D unresolved. This CDR3 region has 14 residues. Germline V lookup: CDR1 SGHRS, CDR2 YFSETQ. V lost 5 bases and J 8 bases, leaving 14 bases between the germline ends. The CDR3 DNA reads TGCGCCAGCAGTCCCGGATTCATGGATTCACCCCTCCACTTT. Translating gives CASSPGFMDSPLHF.

There are a few counts of this clonotype. The rearrangement uses TRBV27 and TRBJ1-2; no firm D call. Germline V gene data show CDR1 as MNHEY and CDR2 as SMNVEV (reference sequence). V was cut by 6 bases and J by 6 bases, with 14 bases left in between. This CDR3 has 13 amino acids. As DNA, the CDR3 is TGTGCCAGCAGCCCCCTTACATCCGATGGCTACACCTTC. Translation gives CASSPLTSDGYTF.